Following are 29 T cell receptor beta chains from one sample sequenced in a study of T cell responses to AZD1222 COVID-19 vaccine. This table comes from immunoSEQ multiplex PCR, and its TCRdb copy is limited to in-frame clones, with some not included. The sample consists of about 260,000 clones, 85% to 95% of them appearing once. Sequencing used peripheral blood, obtained on day 0 of AZD1222 vaccination. The receptors shown here come from an adult in good health.

The chain links TRBV6-1 to TRBJ1-6; no definite D call. Germline CDR1 is MNHNS and CDR2 is SASEGT. This CDR3 has 16 residues. Trimming cost V 3 bases and J 2 bases, with 11 bases left between them. CDR3 protein: CASSDRRSPYNSPLHF. The CDR3 DNA reads as TGTGCCAGCAGTGACCGACGAAGCCCCTATAATTCACCCCTCCACTTT.

The chain carries TRBV6-6 and TRBJ2-1, with 11 bases fitting TRBD2. Germline V gives CDR1 MNHNY, CDR2 SVGAGI (reference sequence). CDR3 size: 14 residues. V lost 6 bases, J lost 8 bases, and 6 bases stayed unmatched. The CDR3 spells CASRPTSGSDEQFF. The CDR3 DNA follows: TGTGCCAGCAGACCTACTAGCGGGAGTGATGAGCAGTTCTTC.

The gene calls are TRBV6-5 and TRBJ1-6; D is possibly TRBD1 (6 bases). CDR1 and CDR2 from the germline V gene are MNHEY and SVGAGI. The V end was cut by 0 bases, the J end by 9 bases, with 12 bases between. This CDR3 contains 15 residues. The CDR3 sequence is CASSYSTGSTSPLHF. CDR3 in DNA: TGTGCCAGCAGTTACTCTACAGGGTCGACTTCACCCCTCCACTTT.

The chain recombines TRBV12-3 or TRBV12-4 with TRBJ2-3; no clear D. The CDR3 has 13 residues. Trimming cost V 1 base and J 5 bases, with 7 bases left between them. CDR3 region: CASSLGVRDTQYF. The CDR3 DNA sequence: TGTGCCAGCAGTTTAGGGGTTAGAGATACGCAGTATTTT.

The chain has TRBV11-2 and TRBJ1-2; tentative D call: TRBD1 (5 bases). Germline loops: CDR1 SGHAT, CDR2 FQNNGV. The CDR3 extends over 12 amino acids. V was shortened by 5 bases and J by 7 bases, with 11 bases between the two germline ends. CDR3 sequence (DNA): TGTGCCAGCAGCCACCAGGGAGGTGGCTACACCTTC. Residues: CASSHQGGGYTF.

This chain joins TRBV21-1 and TRBJ2-5; the D call of TRBD1 is as the table states it, not checked on the DNA. TRBV21-1 is a recognized pseudogene. The CDR3 sequence is 16 residues long. The CDR3 spells CASSNLAVQGGETQYF. CDR3 DNA: TGTGCCAGCAGCAATCTCGCCGTACAGGGTGGAGAGACCCAGTACTTC.

This sequence joins TRBV6-1 and TRBJ2-7; D is tentatively TRBD1 or TRBD2 (7 bases each). This CDR3 contains 15 residues. The germline V and J ends were trimmed by 2 bases and 6 bases, with 17 bases remaining between them. Germline V gene sequence: CDR1 MNHNS, CDR2 SASEGT. CDR3 in amino acids: CASSERGGGGLEQYF. CDR3 nucleotide sequence: TGTGCCAGCAGTGAAAGGGGAGGGGGCGGCCTCGAGCAGTACTTC.

This sequence joins TRBV15 and TRBJ2-4, with 7 bases that match TRBD1. V shed 1 base and J 8 bases; nucleotides not matched to a gene: 5. Germline lookup yields CDR1 LNHNV and CDR2 YYDKDF (reference sequence). CDR3 length equals 14 residues. DNA for the CDR3: TGTGCCACCAGCAGAGTCGGGACAGAGGACATTCAGTACTTC. Its protein is CATSRVGTEDIQYF.

This clone was seen a single time. CDR3 bases: TGTGCCAGCAGAAAAACTAGCGGGCCAGGGTACGAGCAGTACTTC. It codes for CASRKTSGPGYEQYF. This chain links TRBV28 with TRBJ2-7; 9 bases map to TRBD2. The CDR3 runs to 15 residues. J lost 4 bases, V lost 6 bases, and 10 bases had no gene match. The germline gives CDR1 MDHEN, CDR2 SYDVKM.

This chain uses TRBV11-2 with TRBJ2-1; 7 bases align to TRBD1. J gave up 6 bases and V 5 bases, and 7 bases lay outside the gene matches. The CDR3 has 14 amino acids. The germline V gene encodes CDR1 SGHAT and CDR2 FQNNGV. The chain's CDR3 is CASSRLRGPNEQFF. The CDR3 coding sequence is TGTGCCAGCAGCCGCTTAAGGGGGCCCAATGAGCAGTTCTTC.

This clone is a singleton in its sample. The chain carries TRBV6-2 or TRBV6-3 and TRBJ1-2; TRBD1 is a possible D gene (5 bases). V was pared by 5 bases and J by 5 bases, with 9 bases between. CDR1 is MNHEY, CDR2 SVGEGT, per germline. The CDR3 consists of 12 residues. CDR3 loop: CASSQQAYGYTF. CDR3 DNA: TGTGCCAGCAGTCAACAGGCTTATGGCTACACCTTC.

The chain carries TRBV25-1 and TRBJ1-6; 10 nucleotides agree with TRBD1. Germline V CDR1 and CDR2: MGHDK, SYGVNS. Trimming cost V 6 bases and J 7 bases; bases outside gene matches: 6. The CDR3 is 15 amino acids. DNA for the CDR3: TGTGCCAGCAGCTGGGGACAGGGGTCGAATTCACCCCTCCACTTT. This codes for CASSWGQGSNSPLHF.

V usage is TRBV7-2 and J usage is TRBJ1-1, with D maybe TRBD1 (5 bases). There are 14 residues in the CDR3. CDR1 and CDR2 (germline): SGHTA, FQGNSA. V dropped 4 bases and J dropped 3 bases, with 12 bases sitting between them. DNA of the CDR3: TGTGCCAGCAGCTCGCGGTCAGGGTACACTGAAGCTTTCTTT. Its translation is CASSSRSGYTEAFF.

The CDR3 coding sequence is TGCAGCGTTGTACCGGTGGGGGACGAAAAACTGTTTTTT. It specifies CSVVPVGDEKLFF. The chain couples TRBV29-1 to TRBJ1-4; tentative D call: TRBD1 (5 bases). There are 13 residues in the CDR3. The ends were cut back, 4 bases at V and 8 bases at J, with 14 bases in the middle. Germline V lookup: CDR1 SQVTM, CDR2 ANQGSEA.

J is TRBJ2-3 and V is TRBV7-9; TRBD1 aligns across 10 bases. The V gene end was trimmed by 5 bases and the J gene end by 7 bases; junction bases not matched to a gene: 9. Germline V gene lookup returns CDR1 SEHNR and CDR2 FQNEAQ (reference sequence). The CDR3 covers 15 residues. The CDR3 sequence is CASSHPGTGDYTQYF. CDR3 bases: TGTGCCAGCAGCCACCCAGGGACAGGGGACTATACGCAGTATTTT.

J is TRBJ1-1 and V is TRBV7-9, with TRBD1 as a possible D gene (5 bases). V shed 5 bases and J shed 2 bases, with 12 bases lying between them. The CDR3 is 14 residues long. CDR1 is SEHNR, CDR2 FQNEAQ, per germline (reference sequence). The CDR3 nucleotides read TGTGCCAGCAGCCTCGGCAGGGCAAACACTGAAGCTTTCTTT. Encoded protein: CASSLGRANTEAFF. Supplemented by reference TRBV7-9 and TRBJ1-1, the full variable domain reads DTGVSQNPRHKITKRGQNVTFRCDPISEHNRLYWYRQTLGQGPEFLTYFQNEAQLEKSRLLSDRFSAERPKGSFSTLEIQRTEQGDSAMYLCASSLGRANTEAFFGQGTRLTVV.

This chain joins TRBV19 and TRBJ1-4, with D possibly being TRBD1 (6 bases). CDR1 is LNHDA, CDR2 SQIVND, per germline (reference sequence). This CDR3 comprises 14 residues. V lost 7 bases and J 10 bases, leaving 19 bases between the germline ends. The DNA for the CDR3 is TGTGCCAGTAACCCCAGGGGTAACGGGGGAAAACTGTTTTTT. This translates into CASNPRGNGGKLFF.

V and J are TRBV5-5 and TRBJ1-3, with a weak D call TRBD1 (5 bases). This CDR3 is built from 17 residues. Germline CDR1 and CDR2: SGHKS and YYEKEE (reference sequence). V was pared by 0 bases and J by 0 bases, with 13 bases between. The CDR3 DNA reads TGTGCCAGCAGCTTGGTAGGTACAGGCAGCTCTGGAAACACCATATATTTT. This codes for CASSLVGTGSSGNTIYF.

V gene TRBV7-8 combines with J gene TRBJ2-1; 8 positions match TRBD1. Germline CDR1 is SGHVS and CDR2 is FQNEAQ. Trimming took 3 bases from V and 6 from J; bases not matched to a gene: 10. This CDR3 comprises 16 residues. The CDR3 DNA reads as TGTGCCAGCAGCTTTCTTTCGGGACAGGCATTCAATGAGCAGTTCTTC. Its protein is CASSFLSGQAFNEQFF.

This rearrangement joins TRBV10-1 to TRBJ1-1; the D gene is possibly TRBD1 (5 bases). There are 18 residues in the CDR3. Germline-derived CDR1 and CDR2 are WNHNN and SYGVQD (reference sequence). V was trimmed by 0 bases and J by 0 bases, leaving 17 bases between them. In DNA form, the CDR3 reads TGCGCCAGCAGTGAGTCAAGGGGCCTCGGAACCATGAACACTGAAGCTTTCTTT. Protein sequence: CASSESRGLGTMNTEAFF.

The rearrangement uses TRBV28 and TRBJ2-7; possibly TRBD1 for D (7 bases). Germline CDR1 reads MDHEN; CDR2 reads SYDVKM. CDR3 size: 14 residues. The V gene lost 5 bases and the J gene lost 4 bases, with 15 bases spanning the gap. CDR3 sequence reads: CASSLSAGGYEQYF. The CDR3 DNA reads TGTGCCAGCAGTCTCTCCGCAGGGGGGTACGAGCAGTACTTC.

This clone occurred once. The J gene is TRBJ2-2, the V gene TRBV28, with unresolved D. Trimming removed 7 bases at V and 7 bases at J, with 19 bases between. This CDR3 contains 15 residues. Germline CDR1 is MDHEN and CDR2 is SYDVKM. The DNA of the CDR3 is TGTGCCAGCACCCCGGGCCGGCTGGTGATCGGGGAGCTGTTTTTT. Translating it yields CASTPGRLVIGELFF.

The genes are TRBV4-3 and TRBJ1-1; a possible D gene is TRBD1 (6 bases). CDR1 and CDR2 (germline): LGHNA, YSLEER. The germline V and J ends were trimmed by 4 bases and 4 bases, with 13 bases remaining between them. The CDR3 covers 14 residues. CDR3 in amino acids: CASSLGLQGTEAFF. The DNA for the CDR3 is TGCGCCAGCAGCCTTGGGTTACAGGGCACTGAAGCTTTCTTT.

The rearrangement links TRBV7-2 to TRBJ2-1; 9 bases match TRBD2. The CDR3 runs 16 residues. The germline gives CDR1 SGHTA, CDR2 FQGNSA. V trimming: 4 bases; J trimming: 8 bases; junction bases outside the gene matches: 12. CDR3 amino acids: CASSSAGTSPRHEQFF. The DNA for the CDR3 is TGTGCCAGCAGCTCAGCCGGGACTAGCCCTAGGCATGAGCAGTTCTTC.

This rearrangement joins TRBV2 to TRBJ1-1; weak D call: TRBD1 (5 bases). The CDR3 length is 15 residues. Trimming stripped 1 base from V and 4 bases from J, with 13 bases between. The germline V gene has CDR1 SNHLY and CDR2 FYNNEI. The CDR3 is CASSEVGGRGTEAFF. The CDR3 coding sequence is TGTGCCAGCAGTGAAGTGGGGGGGAGAGGCACTGAAGCTTTCTTT.

This sequence joins TRBV2 and TRBJ2-2, with 8 bases identical to TRBD1. The junction had 8 bases not matched to a gene; V was cut back by 2 bases and J by 6 bases. CDR1 is SNHLY, CDR2 FYNNEI, per germline. This CDR3 has 16 amino acids. The DNA of the CDR3 is TGTGCCAGCAGTGAATATAGGACAGGGCGGGCCGGGGAGCTGTTTTTT. Protein product: CASSEYRTGRAGELFF. Based on the CDR3 plus reference TRBV2 and TRBJ2-2, the full variable domain is EPEVTQTPSHQVTQMGQEVILRCVPISNHLYFYWYRQILGQKVEFLVSFYNNEISEKSEIFDDQFSVERPDGSNFTLKIRSTKLEDSAMYFCASSEYRTGRAGELFFGEGSRLTVL.

The chain combines TRBV29-1 with TRBJ1-2; possibly TRBD1 for D (5 bases). Germline loops: CDR1 SQVTM, CDR2 ANQGSEA. This CDR3 contains 11 residues. Deletions cut 7 bases from V and 6 bases from J, with 12 bases between. In DNA, the CDR3 is TGCAGCGCGGGGGGGGATGATGGCTACACCTTC. The encoded protein is CSAGGDDGYTF.

The gene calls are TRBV20-1 and TRBJ2-7, with D unresolved. The CDR3 has 11 amino acids. V dropped 1 base and J dropped 5 bases, with 6 bases sitting between them. Looked up from germline, CDR1 is DFQATT and CDR2 is SNEGSKA (reference sequence). The CDR3 loop reads CSARGRHEQYF. In DNA, the CDR3 is TGCAGTGCTAGAGGCAGGCACGAGCAGTACTTC.

With regard to this clone: The sample contains more than one DNA sequence encoding this CDR3. The rearrangement uses TRBV3-1 (or the pseudogene TRBV3-2) and TRBJ2-3; D might be TRBD1 or TRBD2, each matching 5 bases. The germline CDR1 and CDR2 sequences are LGHDT and YNNKEL (reference sequence). V was clipped by 1 base and J by 0 bases, with 8 bases between them. CDR3 length equals 15 residues. The CDR3 spells CASSQGGGSTDTQYF. CDR3 DNA: TGTGCCAGCAGCCAAGGTGGGGGAAGCACAGATACGCAGTATTTT.